This T cell receptor (beta chain) was documented in a study of blood T cell repertoires in COVID-19. V lost 4 bases, J lost 3 bases, and 12 bases lay in between. Per germline, CDR1 KGHDR and CDR2 SFDVKD. The CDR3 covers 15 residues. Clones were sequenced by immunoSEQ multiplex PCR, and TCRdb holds only the in-frame ones, with some missing. The table shows some 450,000 clones, with 70% to 90% occurring only once. This receptor was obtained from a woman aged 50 to 65 with COVID-19, enrolled during active disease. Specimen: peripheral blood. The chain couples TRBV24-1 to TRBJ2-1; a weak D match, TRBD1 (5 bases). CDR3 sequence reads: CATSDATGRYNEQFF. DNA for the CDR3: TGTGCCACCAGTGACGCAACAGGTCGCTACAATGAGCAGTTCTTC.